A selection of T cell receptor beta chains follows, all from one sample in a study of T cells in localized non-small cell lung cancer. Assay used: immunoSEQ multiplex PCR; TCRdb lists only in-frame clones, some missing. The profile covers roughly 24,000 clones, with about 91% appearing a single time and approximately 3.9% taken by the ten largest. The sequencing used peripheral blood, collected before any cancer treatment. The receptors derive from a female donor at least 60 years old with stage II squamous cell lung carcinoma. CDR3s include the opening cysteine and the closing phenylalanine or tryptophan. D genes are given only for firm matches. Part of the rows lack a size; the others show once, few, many or a class for expanded clones.

>TRBV28|once|TRBD1|TRBJ2-7
CASRAPGTGTYEQYF
TGTGCCAGCAGGGCTCCGGGGACAGGGACCTACGAGCAGTACTTC
>TRBV5-4|NA|NA|TRBJ2-6
CASSLDSSGANVLTF
TGTGCCAGCAGCTTGGACAGCTCTGGGGCCAACGTCCTGACTTTC
>TRBV7-8|NA|NA|TRBJ1-5
CASSSDRNNQPQHF
TGTGCCAGCAGCTCGGACAGAAACAATCAGCCCCAGCATTTT
>TRBV20-1|NA|NA|TRBJ1-5
CSPNSNQPQHF
TGCAGTCCAAATAGCAATCAGCCCCAGCATTTT
>TRBV2|NA|NA|TRBJ1-4
CASRSLPNEKLFF
TGTGCCAGCAGGAGCCTACCAAATGAAAAACTGTTTTTT
>TRBV12-5|few|TRBD1|TRBJ2-7
CASGGTGDYEQYF
TGTGCTAGTGGTGGGACAGGTGACTACGAGCAGTACTTC
>TRBV6-6|NA|NA|TRBJ1-2
CASSPVASNYGYTF
TGTGCCAGCAGCCCCGTAGCTTCAAACTATGGCTACACCTTC
>TRBV28|NA|TRBD1|TRBJ1-6
CASSHRGFDSPLHF
TGTGCCAGCAGTCACAGGGGGTTTGATTCACCCCTCCACTTT
>TRBV7-8|once|NA|TRBJ1-1
CASSLTGRVRNTEAFF
TGTGCCAGCAGCTTAACAGGACGGGTCCGGAACACTGAAGCTTTCTTT
>TRBV5-4|NA|NA|TRBJ2-5
CARTTGQETQYF
TGTGCCAGGACTACGGGCCAAGAGACCCAGTACTTC
>TRBV2|NA|NA|TRBJ2-2
CASSDLPEVLFF
TGTGCCAGCAGTGATCTCCCGGAGGTGCTGTTTTTT
>TRBV9|NA|NA|TRBJ1-1
CASSVDGYMNTEAFF
TGTGCCAGCAGCGTAGATGGGTACATGAACACTGAAGCTTTCTTT
>TRBV7-2|NA|TRBD1|TRBJ2-2
CASSLIWTGPTGELFF
TGTGCCAGCAGCTTAATCTGGACAGGGCCCACCGGGGAGCTGTTTTTT
>TRBV6-5|NA|NA|TRBJ2-3
CASSFGATQYF
TGTGCCAGCAGTTTCGGCGCTACGCAGTATTTT
>TRBV5-5|NA|TRBD2|TRBJ2-7
CASSLEQRGASYEQYF
TGTGCCAGCAGCTTGGAACAGCGGGGGGCCTCCTACGAGCAGTACTTC
>TRBV5-6|NA|NA|TRBJ2-4
CASSTGGQIAKNIQYF
TGTGCCAGCAGCACCGGGGGGCAAATAGCCAAAAACATTCAGTACTTC
>TRBV5-4|NA|NA|TRBJ2-1
CASSWGMEQFF
TGTGCCAGCAGCTGGGGCATGGAGCAGTTCTTC
>TRBV5-1|NA|NA|TRBJ1-1
CASSLGGPLVGTEAFF
TGCGCCAGCAGCTTGGGGGGGCCCCTAGTTGGCACTGAAGCTTTCTTT
>TRBV18|NA|TRBD1|TRBJ1-4
CASSPETGVEKLFF
TGTGCCAGCTCACCCGAGACAGGGGTGGAAAAACTGTTTTTT
>TRBV7-6|NA|TRBD1|TRBJ2-5
CASSIGQEMYF
TGTGCCAGCAGCATCGGACAGGAGATGTACTTC
>TRBV11-1|few|NA|TRBJ2-6
CASSLEGDSGANVLTF
TGTGCCAGCAGCTTAGAAGGAGACTCTGGGGCCAACGTCCTGACTTTC
>TRBV5-1|NA|TRBD2|TRBJ2-1
CASSFSGVSSYNEQFF
TGCGCCAGCAGCTTTAGCGGGGTTAGCTCCTACAATGAGCAGTTCTTC
>TRBV2|NA|NA|TRBJ2-1
CASSSYNEQFF
TGTGCCAGCAGTAGCTACAATGAGCAGTTCTTC
>TRBV7-9|few|NA|TRBJ1-1
CASSPTRSRHSREAFF
TGTGCCAGCAGCCCAACCCGCTCACGGCATTCCCGTGAAGCTTTCTTT
>TRBV4-2|NA|NA|TRBJ2-3
CASSQYLLKSTDTQYF
TGTGCCAGCAGCCAATACCTCCTGAAAAGCACAGATACGCAGTATTTT
>TRBV7-2|NA|NA|TRBJ1-5
CASSPGTSNQPQHF
TGTGCCAGCAGCCCCGGGACAAGCAATCAGCCCCAGCATTTT
>TRBV4-2|NA|NA|TRBJ2-3
CASSQMGTDTQYF
TGTGCCAGCAGCCAAATGGGCACAGATACGCAGTATTTT
>TRBV18|NA|TRBD1|TRBJ1-2
CASSATGVSYGYTF
TGTGCCAGCTCAGCGACAGGGGTTAGCTATGGCTACACCTTC
>TRBV10-1|few|TRBD1|TRBJ1-6
CASSPGQGVSPLHF
TGCGCCAGCAGTCCGGGACAGGGTGTTTCACCCCTCCACTTT
>TRBV10-3|NA|NA|TRBJ2-3
CAISESTGRGPRTDTQYF
TGTGCCATCAGTGAGTCGACGGGAAGAGGACCTCGCACAGATACGCAGTATTTT
>TRBV5-1|NA|TRBD1|TRBJ2-5
CASSALYGTGGTQYF
TGCGCCAGCAGCGCGTTGTACGGGACAGGGGGGACCCAGTACTTC
>TRBV5-4|NA|NA|TRBJ1-1
CASSLMGHPSEAFF
TGTGCCAGCAGCCTGATGGGACACCCAAGTGAAGCTTTCTTT
>TRBV6-5|NA|NA|TRBJ2-6
CASSYDHGAGANVLTF
TGTGCCAGCAGTTACGATCACGGGGCTGGGGCCAACGTCCTGACTTTC